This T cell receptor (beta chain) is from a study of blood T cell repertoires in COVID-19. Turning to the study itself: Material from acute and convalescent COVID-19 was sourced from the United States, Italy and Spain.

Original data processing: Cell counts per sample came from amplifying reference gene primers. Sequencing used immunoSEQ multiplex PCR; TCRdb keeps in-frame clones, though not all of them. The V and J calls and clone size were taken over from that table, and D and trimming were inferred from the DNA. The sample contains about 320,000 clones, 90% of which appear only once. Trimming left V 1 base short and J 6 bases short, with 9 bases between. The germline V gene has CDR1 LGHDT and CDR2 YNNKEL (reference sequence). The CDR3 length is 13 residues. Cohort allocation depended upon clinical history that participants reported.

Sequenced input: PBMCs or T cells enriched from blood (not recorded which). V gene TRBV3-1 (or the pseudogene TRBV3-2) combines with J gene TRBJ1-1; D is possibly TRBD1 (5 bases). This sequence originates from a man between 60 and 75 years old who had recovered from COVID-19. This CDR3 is CASSQVWGAEAFF. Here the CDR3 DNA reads TGTGCCAGCAGCCAAGTCTGGGGCGCTGAAGCTTTCTTT.